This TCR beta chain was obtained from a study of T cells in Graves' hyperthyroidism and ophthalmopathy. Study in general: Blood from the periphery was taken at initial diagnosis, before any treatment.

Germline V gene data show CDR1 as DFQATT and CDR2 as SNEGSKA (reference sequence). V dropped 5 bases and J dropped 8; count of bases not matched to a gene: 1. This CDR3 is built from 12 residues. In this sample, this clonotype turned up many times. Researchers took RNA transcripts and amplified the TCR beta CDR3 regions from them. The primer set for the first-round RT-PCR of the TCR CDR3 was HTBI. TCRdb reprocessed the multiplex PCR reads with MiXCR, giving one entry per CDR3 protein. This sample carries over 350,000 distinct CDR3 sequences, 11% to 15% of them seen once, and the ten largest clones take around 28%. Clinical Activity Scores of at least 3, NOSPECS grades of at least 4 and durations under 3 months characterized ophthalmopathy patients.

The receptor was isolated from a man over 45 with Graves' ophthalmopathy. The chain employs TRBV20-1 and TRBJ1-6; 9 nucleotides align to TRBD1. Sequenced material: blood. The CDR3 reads CSARTGDSPLHF. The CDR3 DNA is TGCAGTGCTCGGACAGGGGATTCACCCCTCCACTTT.